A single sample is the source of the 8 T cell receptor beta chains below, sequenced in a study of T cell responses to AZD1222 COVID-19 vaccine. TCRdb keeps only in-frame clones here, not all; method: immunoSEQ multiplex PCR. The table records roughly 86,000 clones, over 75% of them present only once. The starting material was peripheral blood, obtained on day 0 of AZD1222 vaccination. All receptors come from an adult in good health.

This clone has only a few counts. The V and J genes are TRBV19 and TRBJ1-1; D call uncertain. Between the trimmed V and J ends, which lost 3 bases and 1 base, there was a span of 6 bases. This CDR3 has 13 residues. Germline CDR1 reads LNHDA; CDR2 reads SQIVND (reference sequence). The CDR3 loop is CASSIGRNTEAFF. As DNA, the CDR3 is TGTGCCAGTAGTATTGGGAGGAACACTGAAGCTTTCTTT.

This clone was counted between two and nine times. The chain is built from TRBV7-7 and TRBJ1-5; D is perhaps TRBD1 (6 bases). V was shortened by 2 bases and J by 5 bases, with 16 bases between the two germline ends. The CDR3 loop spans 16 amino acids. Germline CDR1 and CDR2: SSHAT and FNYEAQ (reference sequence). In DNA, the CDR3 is TGTGCCAGCAGCTTACCATCGGACAGCATCGATCAGCCCCAGCATTTT. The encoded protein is CASSLPSDSIDQPQHF. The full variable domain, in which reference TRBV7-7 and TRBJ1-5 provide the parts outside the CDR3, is GAGVSQSPRYKVTKRGQDVTLRCDPISSHATLYWYQQALGQGPEFLTYFNYEAQPDKSGLPSDRFSAERPEGSISTLTIQRTEQRDSAMYRCASSLPSDSIDQPQHFGDGTRLSIL.

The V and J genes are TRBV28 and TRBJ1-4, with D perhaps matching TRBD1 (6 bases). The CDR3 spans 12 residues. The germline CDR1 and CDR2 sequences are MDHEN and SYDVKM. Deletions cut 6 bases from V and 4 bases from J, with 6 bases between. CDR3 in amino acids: CASRQGNEKLFF. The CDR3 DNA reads TGTGCCAGCAGACAGGGTAATGAAAAACTGTTTTTT.

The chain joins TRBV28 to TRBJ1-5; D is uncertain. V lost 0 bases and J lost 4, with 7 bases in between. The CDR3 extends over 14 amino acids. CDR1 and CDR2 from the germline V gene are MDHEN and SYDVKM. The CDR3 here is CASSLWDPNQPQHF. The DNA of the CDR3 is TGTGCCAGCAGTTTATGGGACCCTAATCAGCCCCAGCATTTT.

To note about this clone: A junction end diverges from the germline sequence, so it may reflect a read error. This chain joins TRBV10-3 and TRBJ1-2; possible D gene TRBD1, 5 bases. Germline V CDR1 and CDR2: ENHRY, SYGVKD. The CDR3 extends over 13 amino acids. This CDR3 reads CAIGEGAPQEYTF. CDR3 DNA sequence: TGTGCCATCGGTGAAGGAGCCCCACAGGAGTACACCTTC.

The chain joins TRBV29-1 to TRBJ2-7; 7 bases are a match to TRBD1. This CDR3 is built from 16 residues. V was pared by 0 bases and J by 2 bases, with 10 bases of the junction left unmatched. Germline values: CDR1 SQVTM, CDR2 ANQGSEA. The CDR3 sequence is CSVEDKKTGSPYEQYF. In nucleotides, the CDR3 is TGCAGCGTTGAAGACAAAAAGACAGGGTCTCCCTACGAGCAGTACTTC.

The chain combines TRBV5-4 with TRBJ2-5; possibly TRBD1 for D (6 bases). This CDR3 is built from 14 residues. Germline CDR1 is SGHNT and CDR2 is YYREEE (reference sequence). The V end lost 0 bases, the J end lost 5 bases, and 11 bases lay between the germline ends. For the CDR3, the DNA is TGTGCCAGCAGCTTGGACAGGGAGAGGGAGACCCAGTACTTC. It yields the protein CASSLDRERETQYF.

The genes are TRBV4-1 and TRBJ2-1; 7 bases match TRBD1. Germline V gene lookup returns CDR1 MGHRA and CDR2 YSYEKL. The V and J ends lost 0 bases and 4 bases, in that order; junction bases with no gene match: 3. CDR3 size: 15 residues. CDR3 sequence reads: CASSQDGTAYNEQFF. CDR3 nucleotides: TGCGCCAGCAGCCAAGATGGGACAGCGTACAATGAGCAGTTCTTC.